The 17 T cell receptor beta chains in this list originate from one sample, sequenced in a study of CD8 T cells in Susac syndrome. It was with random hexamers that about 0.45 to 1 ug RNA was reverse transcribed. Using its own MiXCR run on the immunoSEQ multiplex PCR reads, TCRdb lists one record per CDR3 protein. The sample holds some 130,000 distinct CDR3 sequences, less than 95% seen once. The sample comprised CD4+ T cells from PBMCs. The source of these receptors is a human donor with multiple sclerosis.

This clonotype was seen only once. The chain uses TRBV5-5 and TRBJ2-7, with D maybe TRBD1 (6 bases). V was pared by 4 bases and J by 3 bases, with 14 bases between. From germline, CDR1 is SGHKS and CDR2 YYEKEE (reference sequence). The CDR3 spans 14 residues. The CDR3 coding sequence is TGTGCCAGCAGCACCAGGGGCAGCTTCTACGAGCAGTACTTC. Translated: CASSTRGSFYEQYF.

This chain connects TRBV12-3 or TRBV12-4 to TRBJ2-3; the D gene is possibly TRBD2 (6 bases). Trimming cost V 5 bases and J 2 bases, with 17 bases left between them. The CDR3 spans 16 residues. The CDR3 nucleotides are TGTGCCAGCAGTGACTGGGCGGGACCAAACACAGATACGCAGTATTTT. Translated: CASSDWAGPNTDTQYF.

The chain couples TRBV5-1 to TRBJ2-7; no clear D gene. This CDR3 is 11 amino acids long. Trimming took off 0 bases at V and 7 bases at J, with 5 bases between the two ends. From germline, CDR1 is SGHRS and CDR2 YFSETQ. CDR3 in amino acids: CASSLDTEQYF. CDR3 nucleotide sequence: TGCGCCAGCAGCTTGGATACTGAGCAGTACTTC.

The table lists this clonotype with a count of one. The chain combines TRBV12-3 or TRBV12-4 with TRBJ1-5, with TRBD1 matching 8 bases. There are 15 residues in the CDR3. With V trimmed by 5 bases and J by 7 bases, 10 bases remained unmatched. The CDR3 sequence is CASSNQGRGQQPQHF. The CDR3 DNA reads TGTGCCAGCAGTAACCAGGGCAGGGGGCAGCAGCCCCAGCATTTT.

This chain uses TRBV7-2 with TRBJ1-6, with 8 bases fitting TRBD1. Germline V gives CDR1 SGHTA, CDR2 FQGNSA. J lost 2 bases, V lost 5 bases, and 11 bases had no gene match. This CDR3 spans 18 amino acids. The CDR3 region is CASSTPPGQETYNSPLHF. CDR3 DNA sequence: TGTGCCAGCAGCACTCCCCCGGGACAGGAGACCTATAATTCACCCCTCCACTTT. Based on the CDR3 plus reference TRBV7-2 and TRBJ1-6, the full variable domain is GAGVSQSPSNKVTEKGKDVELRCDPISGHTALYWYRQSLGQGLEFLIYFQGNSAPDKSGLPSDRFSAERTGGSVSTLTIQRTQQEDSAVYLCASSTPPGQETYNSPLHFGNGTRLTVT.

This chain connects TRBV18 to TRBJ1-1; tentatively, D is TRBD1 (5 bases). V was pared by 0 bases and J by 4 bases, with 15 bases between. CDR3 length equals 16 residues. Germline V gene data show CDR1 as KGHSH and CDR2 as LQKENI. This CDR3 reads CASSPPGAGGGTEAFF. CDR3 in DNA: TGTGCCAGCTCACCACCGGGAGCCGGGGGTGGCACTGAAGCTTTCTTT. The full variable domain, rest sourced from reference TRBV18 and TRBJ1-1, is NAGVMQNPRHLVRRRGQEARLRCSPMKGHSHVYWYRQLPEEGLKFMVYLQKENIIDESGMPKERFSAEFPKEGPSILRIQQVVRGDSAAYFCASSPPGAGGGTEAFFGQGTRLTVV.

This clonotype was recorded only once. The chain joins TRBV20-1 to TRBJ2-7; a weak D match, TRBD1 (5 bases). Trimming left V 1 base short and J 2 bases short, with 15 bases between. The CDR3 length is 15 residues. Germline V gene data show CDR1 as DFQATT and CDR2 as SNEGSKA (reference sequence). CDR3 sequence: CSARAFQDIAYEQYF. DNA for the CDR3: TGCAGTGCTAGAGCCTTTCAGGACATTGCCTACGAGCAGTACTTC.

The chain links TRBV9 to TRBJ2-7; 8 bases map to TRBD1. Germline V lookup: CDR1 SGDLS, CDR2 YYNGEE. V lost 4 bases and J lost 3; bases outside the gene matches: 9. The CDR3 is made up of 15 amino acids. The CDR3 DNA follows: TGTGCCAGCAGCTCTACCGGGACAGGATTCTACGAGCAGTACTTC. This sequence encodes CASSSTGTGFYEQYF.

This clonotype was picked up one time. At one of its ends the junction is not consistent with the germline gene, which may arise from a read error. The chain recombines TRBV7-7 with TRBJ2-2, with D possibly being TRBD1 (6 bases). This CDR3 has 12 amino acids. Germline-derived CDR1 and CDR2 are SSHAT and FNYEAQ (reference sequence). The DNA of the CDR3 is TGTGCTAGCAGCAGGGGTACCGGGGAGCTGTTTTTT. Amino acid sequence: CASSRGTGELFF.

In its sample, this clonotype was seen once. J is TRBJ1-2 and V is TRBV7-2; the match to TRBD1 covers 7 bases. In germline, CDR1 is SGHTA, CDR2 FQGNSA. CDR3 length: 14 residues. With 2 bases clipped from V and 7 bases from J, the junction kept 7 bases outside the gene matches. The CDR3 bases are TGTGCCAGCAGCTTACAGCGCCAGGGGGGTGGCTACACCTTC. Translated, it gives CASSLQRQGGGYTF.

The chain has TRBV6-5 and TRBJ2-7; the match to TRBD2 covers 9 bases. Germline CDR1 MNHEY, CDR2 SVGAGI. Trimming cost V 0 bases and J 4 bases; bases outside gene matches: 4. CDR3 length equals 15 residues. The CDR3 nucleotides are TGTGCCAGCAGTTACTCTAGCGGGAGCCTTTACGAGCAGTACTTC. The encoded protein is CASSYSSGSLYEQYF.

The chain recombines TRBV5-1 with TRBJ2-5; D may be TRBD2 (5 bases). Trimming pared 4 bases from V and 5 bases from J, leaving 15 bases between. CDR1 SGHRS and CDR2 YFSETQ come from the germline V gene. The CDR3 is 14 amino acids. CDR3 amino acids: CASSEPGSPETQYF. CDR3 coding DNA: TGCGCCAGCAGCGAGCCGGGATCCCCGGAGACCCAGTACTTC.

This chain joins TRBV11-1 and TRBJ2-3; TRBD2 aligns across 9 bases. After removal of 2 bases from V and 6 bases from J, the junction contained 15 bases not matched to a gene. There are 18 residues in the CDR3. Germline lookup yields CDR1 SGHAT and CDR2 FQDESV (reference sequence). The CDR3 loop reads CASSLSAGGPLASDTQYF. CDR3 nucleotide sequence: TGTGCCAGCAGCTTATCGGCGGGAGGGCCCCTAGCATCCGATACGCAGTATTTT.

This CDR3 is CSVGEVNTEAFF. The DNA of the CDR3 is TGCAGCGTTGGGGAAGTGAACACTGAAGCTTTCTTT. The rearrangement links TRBV29-1 to TRBJ1-1, with D unresolved. Germline V CDR1 and CDR2: SQVTM, ANQGSEA. The ends were cut back, 4 bases at V and 0 bases at J, with 6 bases in the middle. The length of the CDR3 is 12 residues.

The chain has TRBV19 and TRBJ2-5; weak D call: TRBD2 (5 bases). The CDR3 runs 13 residues. Trimming took off 7 bases at V and 4 bases at J, with 13 bases between the two ends. CDR1 is LNHDA and CDR2 is SQIVND in the germline V gene (reference sequence). The DNA of the CDR3 is TGTGCCAGTAACGCCGTTCGGGGAGAGACCCAGTACTTC. The encoded protein is CASNAVRGETQYF. Full variable domain (remainder filled in from reference TRBV19 and TRBJ2-5): DGGITQSPKYLFRKEGQNVTLSCEQNLNHDAMYWYRQDPGQGLRLIYYSQIVNDFQKGDIAEGYSVSREKKESFPLTVTSAQKNPTAFYLCASNAVRGETQYFGPGTRLLVL.

The gene calls are TRBV3-1 and TRBJ2-1; 10 positions match TRBD2. The V gene end was trimmed by 3 bases and the J gene end by 12 bases; junction bases not matched to a gene: 5. In germline, CDR1 is LGHDT, CDR2 YNNKEL (reference sequence). The CDR3 has 13 residues. CDR3: CASSQQLAGRQFF. CDR3 in DNA: TGTGCCAGCAGCCAGCAACTAGCGGGGAGGCAGTTCTTC.

The V gene is TRBV2, the J gene TRBJ2-7, with 11 bases that match TRBD1. Trimming removed 5 bases from V and 3 bases from J; junction bases left unmatched: 6. This CDR3 region has 15 residues. Per germline, CDR1 SNHLY and CDR2 FYNNEI. As DNA, the CDR3 is TGTGCCAGCAGTAAAACCGGGACAGGGGGCTACGAGCAGTACTTC. Residues: CASSKTGTGGYEQYF.